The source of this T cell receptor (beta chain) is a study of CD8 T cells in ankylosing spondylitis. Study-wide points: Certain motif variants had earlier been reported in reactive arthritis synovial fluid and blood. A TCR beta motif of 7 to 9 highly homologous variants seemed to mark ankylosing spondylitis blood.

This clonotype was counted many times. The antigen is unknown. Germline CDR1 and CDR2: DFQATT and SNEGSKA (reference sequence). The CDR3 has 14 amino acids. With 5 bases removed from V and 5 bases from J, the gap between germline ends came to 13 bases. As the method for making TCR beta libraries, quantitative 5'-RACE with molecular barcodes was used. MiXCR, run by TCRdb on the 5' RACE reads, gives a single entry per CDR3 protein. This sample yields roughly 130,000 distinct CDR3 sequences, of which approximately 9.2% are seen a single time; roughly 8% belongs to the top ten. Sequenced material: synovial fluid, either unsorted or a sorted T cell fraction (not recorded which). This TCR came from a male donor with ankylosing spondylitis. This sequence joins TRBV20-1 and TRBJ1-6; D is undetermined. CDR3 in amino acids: CSAPKPRDNSPLHF. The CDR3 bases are TGCAGTGCTCCAAAACCGAGGGATAATTCACCCCTCCACTTT.